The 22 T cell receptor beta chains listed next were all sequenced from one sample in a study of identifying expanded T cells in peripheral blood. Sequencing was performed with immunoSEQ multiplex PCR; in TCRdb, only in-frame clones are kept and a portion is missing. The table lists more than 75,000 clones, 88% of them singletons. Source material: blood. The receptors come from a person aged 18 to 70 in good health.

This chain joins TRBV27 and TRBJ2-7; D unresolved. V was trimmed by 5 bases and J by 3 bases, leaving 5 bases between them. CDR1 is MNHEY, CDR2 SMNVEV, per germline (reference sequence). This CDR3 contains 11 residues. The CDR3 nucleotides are TGTGCCAGCAGTACTGACTACGAGCAGTACTTC. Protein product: CASSTDYEQYF.

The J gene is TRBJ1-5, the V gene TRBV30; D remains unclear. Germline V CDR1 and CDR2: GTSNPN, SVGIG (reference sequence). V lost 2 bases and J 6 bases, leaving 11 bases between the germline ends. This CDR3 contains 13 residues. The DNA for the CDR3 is TGTGCCTGGAGTAAGGCTCCGATTCAGCCCCAGCATTTT. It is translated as CAWSKAPIQPQHF.

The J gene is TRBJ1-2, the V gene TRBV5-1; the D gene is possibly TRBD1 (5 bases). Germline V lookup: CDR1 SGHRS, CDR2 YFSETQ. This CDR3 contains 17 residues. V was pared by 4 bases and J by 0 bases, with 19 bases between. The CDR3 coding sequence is TGCGCCAGCAGCCCAGGGACGACTCGACGAGCTAACTATGGCTACACCTTC. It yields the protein CASSPGTTRRANYGYTF. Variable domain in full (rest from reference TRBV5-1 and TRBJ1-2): KAGVTQTPRYLIKTRGQQVTLSCSPISGHRSVSWYQQTPGQGLQFLFEYFSETQRNKGNFPGRFSGRQFSNSRSEMNVSTLELGDSALYLCASSPGTTRRANYGYTFGSGTRLTVV.

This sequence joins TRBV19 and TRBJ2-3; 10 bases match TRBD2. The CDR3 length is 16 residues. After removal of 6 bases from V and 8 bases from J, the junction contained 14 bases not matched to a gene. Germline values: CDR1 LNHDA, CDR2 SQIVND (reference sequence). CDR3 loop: CASRQASGGAIATQYF. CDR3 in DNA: TGTGCCAGTAGACAAGCAAGCGGGGGGGCCATTGCTACGCAGTATTTT.

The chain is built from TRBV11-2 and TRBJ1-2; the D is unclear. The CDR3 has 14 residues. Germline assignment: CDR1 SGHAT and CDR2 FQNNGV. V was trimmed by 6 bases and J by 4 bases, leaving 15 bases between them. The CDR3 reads CASSLAEGVYGYTF. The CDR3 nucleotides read TGTGCCAGCAGTCTGGCGGAAGGAGTCTATGGCTACACCTTC.

The CDR3 spells CASSLGTGIAVSYEQYF. The CDR3 nucleotides are TGTGCCAGCAGCTTAGGCACCGGGATAGCGGTCTCCTACGAGCAGTACTTC. V usage is TRBV7-8 and J usage is TRBJ2-7, with D possibly TRBD2 on 6 matching bases. Germline lookup yields CDR1 SGHVS and CDR2 FQNEAQ. Between the trimmed V and J ends, which lost 1 base and 0 bases, there was a span of 16 bases. This CDR3 is 17 amino acids long.

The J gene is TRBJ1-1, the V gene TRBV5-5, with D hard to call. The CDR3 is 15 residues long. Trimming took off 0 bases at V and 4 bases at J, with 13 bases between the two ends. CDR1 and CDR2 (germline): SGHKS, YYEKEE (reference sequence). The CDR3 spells CASSLGYTESTEAFF. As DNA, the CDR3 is TGTGCCAGCAGCTTGGGGTATACGGAAAGCACTGAAGCTTTCTTT. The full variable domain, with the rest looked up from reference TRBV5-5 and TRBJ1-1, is DAGVTQSPTHLIKTRGQQVTLRCSPISGHKSVSWYQQVLGQGPQFIFQYYEKEERGRGNFPDRFSARQFPNYSSELNVNALLLGDSALYLCASSLGYTESTEAFFGQGTRLTVV.

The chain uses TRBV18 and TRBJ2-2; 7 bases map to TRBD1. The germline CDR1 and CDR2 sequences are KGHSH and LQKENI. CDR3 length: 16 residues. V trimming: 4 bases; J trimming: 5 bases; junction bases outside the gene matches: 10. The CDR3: CASSLYRDRYTGELFF. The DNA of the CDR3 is TGTGCCAGCTCACTGTACCGGGACAGATATACCGGGGAGCTGTTTTTT. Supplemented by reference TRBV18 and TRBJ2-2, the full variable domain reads NAGVMQNPRHLVRRRGQEARLRCSPMKGHSHVYWYRQLPEEGLKFMVYLQKENIIDESGMPKERFSAEFPKEGPSILRIQQVVRGDSAAYFCASSLYRDRYTGELFFGEGSRLTVL.

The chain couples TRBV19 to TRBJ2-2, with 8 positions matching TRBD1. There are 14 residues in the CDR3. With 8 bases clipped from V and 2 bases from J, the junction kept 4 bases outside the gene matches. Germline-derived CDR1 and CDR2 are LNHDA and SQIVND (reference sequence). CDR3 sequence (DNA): TGTGCCAGTCGCGACAGGGGCAACACCGGGGAGCTGTTTTTT. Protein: CASRDRGNTGELFF.

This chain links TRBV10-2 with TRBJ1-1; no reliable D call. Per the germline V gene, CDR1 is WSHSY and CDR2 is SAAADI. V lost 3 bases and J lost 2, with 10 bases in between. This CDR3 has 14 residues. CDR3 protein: CASSDGFLNTEAFF. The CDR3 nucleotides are TGCGCCAGCAGTGACGGATTCCTAAACACTGAAGCTTTCTTT.

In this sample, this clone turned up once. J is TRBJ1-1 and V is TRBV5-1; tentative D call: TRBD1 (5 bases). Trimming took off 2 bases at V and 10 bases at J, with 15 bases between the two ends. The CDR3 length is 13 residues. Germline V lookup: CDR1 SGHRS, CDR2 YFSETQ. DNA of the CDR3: TGCGCCAGCAGCTTCGGAGGGGAGCTCGGAGCTTTCTTT. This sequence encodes CASSFGGELGAFF. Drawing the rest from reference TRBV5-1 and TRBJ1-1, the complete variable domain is KAGVTQTPRYLIKTRGQQVTLSCSPISGHRSVSWYQQTPGQGLQFLFEYFSETQRNKGNFPGRFSGRQFSNSRSEMNVSTLELGDSALYLCASSFGGELGAFFGQGTRLTVV.

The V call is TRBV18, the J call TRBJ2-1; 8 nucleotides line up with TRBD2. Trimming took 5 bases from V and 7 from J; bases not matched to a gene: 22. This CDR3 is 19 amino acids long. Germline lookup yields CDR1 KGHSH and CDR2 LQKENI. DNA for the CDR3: TGTGCCAGCTCAACCGTGGAGGGCGCGGGAGGATCACCGGGGAATGAGCAGTTCTTC. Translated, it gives CASSTVEGAGGSPGNEQFF.

In DNA, the CDR3 is TGTGCCTGGGCTGGACAGGAAAATCAGCCCCAGCATTTT. This translates into CAWAGQENQPQHF. V and J are TRBV30 and TRBJ1-5; 7 nucleotides line up with TRBD1. J was trimmed by 4 bases and V by 5 bases; bases with no gene match: 5. This CDR3 has 13 residues. Germline CDR1 GTSNPN, CDR2 SVGIG (reference sequence).

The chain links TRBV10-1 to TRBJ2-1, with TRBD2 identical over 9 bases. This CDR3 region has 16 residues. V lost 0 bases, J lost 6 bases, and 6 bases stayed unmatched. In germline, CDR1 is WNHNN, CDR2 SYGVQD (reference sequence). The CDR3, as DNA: TGCGCCAGCAGTGAGTCTGGGCGGGGGGGCCGCAATGAGCAGTTCTTC. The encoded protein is CASSESGRGGRNEQFF.

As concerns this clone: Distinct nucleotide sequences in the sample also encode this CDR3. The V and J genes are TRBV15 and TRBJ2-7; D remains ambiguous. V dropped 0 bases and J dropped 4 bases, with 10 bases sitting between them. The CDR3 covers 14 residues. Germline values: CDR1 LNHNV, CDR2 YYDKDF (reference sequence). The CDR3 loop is CATSRDSGPYEQYF. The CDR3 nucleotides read TGTGCCACCAGCAGAGATTCAGGACCGTACGAGCAGTACTTC.

Here the CDR3 reads CASSTGSGELFF. The CDR3 DNA reads as TGTGCCAGCAGCACAGGTTCCGGGGAGCTGTTTTTT. This chain joins TRBV11-2 and TRBJ2-2; possibly TRBD1 for D (5 bases). Per germline, CDR1 SGHAT and CDR2 FQNNGV. The CDR3 covers 12 residues. Trimming left V 5 bases short and J 6 bases short, with 7 bases between. The full variable domain, rest sourced from reference TRBV11-2 and TRBJ2-2, is EAGVAQSPRYKIIEKRQSVAFWCNPISGHATLYWYQQILGQGPKLLIQFQNNGVVDDSQLPKDRFSAERLKGVDSTLKIQPAKLEDSAVYLCASSTGSGELFFGEGSRLTVL.

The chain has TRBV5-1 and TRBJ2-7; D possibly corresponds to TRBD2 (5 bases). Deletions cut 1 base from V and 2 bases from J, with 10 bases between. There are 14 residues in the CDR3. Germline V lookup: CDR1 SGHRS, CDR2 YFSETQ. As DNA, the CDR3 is TGCGCCAGCAGCTTGCAGCCTAGCACCTACGAGCAGTACTTC. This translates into CASSLQPSTYEQYF.

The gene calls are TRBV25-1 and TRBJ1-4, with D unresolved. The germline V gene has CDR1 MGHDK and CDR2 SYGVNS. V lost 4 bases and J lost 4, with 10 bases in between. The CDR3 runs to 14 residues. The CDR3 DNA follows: TGTGCCAGCAGTGGCTTCAGGCATAATGAAAAACTGTTTTTT. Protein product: CASSGFRHNEKLFF.

The CDR3, as DNA: TGTGCCAGCAGTGGATGGGAGGGGTCCTACGAGCAGTACTTC. This codes for CASSGWEGSYEQYF. This sequence joins TRBV2 and TRBJ2-7; TRBD2 matches at 7 bases. Losses at the gene ends were 4 bases for V and 1 base for J; bases not matched to a gene: 4. Germline lookup yields CDR1 SNHLY and CDR2 FYNNEI. The CDR3 sequence is 14 residues long.

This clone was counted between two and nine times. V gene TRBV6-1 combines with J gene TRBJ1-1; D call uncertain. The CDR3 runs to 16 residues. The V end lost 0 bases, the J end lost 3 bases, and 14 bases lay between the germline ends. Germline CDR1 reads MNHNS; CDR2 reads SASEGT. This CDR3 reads CASSEAGWRADTEAFF. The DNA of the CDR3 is TGTGCCAGCAGTGAAGCGGGCTGGCGGGCGGACACTGAAGCTTTCTTT.

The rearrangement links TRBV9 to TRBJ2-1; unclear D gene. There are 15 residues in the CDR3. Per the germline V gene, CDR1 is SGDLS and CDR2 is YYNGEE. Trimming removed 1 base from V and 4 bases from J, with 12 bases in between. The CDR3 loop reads CASSVQAGAYNEQFF. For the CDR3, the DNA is TGTGCCAGCAGCGTACAGGCAGGAGCATACAATGAGCAGTTCTTC.

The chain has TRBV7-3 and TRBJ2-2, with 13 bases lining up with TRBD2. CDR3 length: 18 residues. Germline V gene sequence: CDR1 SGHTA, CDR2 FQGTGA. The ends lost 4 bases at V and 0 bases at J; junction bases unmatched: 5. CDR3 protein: CASSSTSGGLANTGELFF. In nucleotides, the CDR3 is TGTGCCAGCAGCTCGACTAGCGGGGGGCTTGCGAACACCGGGGAGCTGTTTTTT.